Each of the 11 T cell receptor beta chains below was sequenced from the same sample in a study of post-analysis software for immune sequencing data. The study, taken as a whole, reports: In patients, TRBV5-6, TRBV5-1 and TRBV20-1 belonged to several TRBV segments found more frequently than in controls.

Their cognate antigens are unknown. Sequencing libraries made from TCR beta cDNA carried unique molecular identifiers. Each CDR3 protein is one row after TCRdb ran MiXCR on the PCR reads. Seen here are approximately 460,000 distinct CDR3 sequences, roughly 45% observed once, and the top ten hold 9% to 14%. The sample consisted of blood. The receptor set was obtained from a girl between 10 and 17 years old with multiple sclerosis.

The chain employs TRBV6-4 and TRBJ2-1; 7 bases align to TRBD2. The CDR3 runs to 13 residues. V shed 0 bases and J 10 bases; nucleotides not matched to a gene: 3. CDR1 and CDR2 from the germline V gene are MRHNA and SNTAGT. The CDR3 spells CASSDSTSWEQFF. As DNA, the CDR3 is TGTGCCAGCAGTGACTCGACTAGCTGGGAGCAGTTCTTC.

V gene TRBV6-2 or TRBV6-3 combines with J gene TRBJ2-5; either TRBD1 or TRBD2 may supply D (5 bases each). In germline, CDR1 is MNHEY, CDR2 SVGEGT. The V end lost 6 bases, the J end lost 11 bases, and 37 bases lay between the germline ends. The CDR3 is 19 amino acids. DNA of the CDR3: TGTGCCAGCAGCCACAATATAATGACGCAAGAGGGGTCCTACAATGAGCAGTACTTC. The encoded protein is CASSHNIMTQEGSYNEQYF.

The sample holds a few counts of this clonotype. The chain uses TRBV20-1 and TRBJ2-3; D may be TRBD1 (7 bases). Germline V CDR1 and CDR2: DFQATT, SNEGSKA (reference sequence). The CDR3 extends over 17 amino acids. Trimming took off 1 base at V and 7 bases at J, with 24 bases between the two ends. The CDR3 DNA sequence: TGCAGTGCTAGAGGCACCCGGCCAGGGGGAGGATACAATACGCAGTATTTT. Translating gives CSARGTRPGGGYNTQYF.

This chain links TRBV7-2 with TRBJ2-1; perhaps TRBD2 as D (8 bases). Germline CDR1 and CDR2: SGHTA and FQGNSA. Trimming took 5 bases from V and 8 from J, leaving 19 bases between them. The CDR3 spans 15 residues. The CDR3 sequence: CASSAPGGLGDEQFF. CDR3 nucleotides: TGTGCCAGCAGCGCACCAGGGGGACTAGGCGATGAGCAGTTCTTC.

The chain is built from TRBV12-3 or TRBV12-4 and TRBJ2-3; 14 positions match TRBD2. J gave up 11 bases and V 1 base, and 5 bases lay outside the gene matches. There are 15 residues in the CDR3. The CDR3 spells CASSLEGTSGSKQYF. The CDR3 nucleotides are TGTGCCAGCAGTTTAGAGGGGACTAGCGGGAGTAAGCAGTATTTT.

This clonotype has just a few counts. The J gene is TRBJ2-7, the V gene TRBV5-1; 11 bases fit TRBD2. This CDR3 is 14 amino acids long. Germline assignment: CDR1 SGHRS and CDR2 YFSETQ. After removal of 7 bases from V and 3 bases from J, the junction contained 6 bases not matched to a gene. CDR3 sequence: CASSGTSGFYEQYF. The CDR3 DNA reads as TGCGCCAGCTCCGGGACTAGCGGATTCTACGAGCAGTACTTC.

This clonotype appeared a few times. V is TRBV12-3 or TRBV12-4 and J is TRBJ2-7; D call uncertain. This CDR3 has 13 residues. V lost 3 bases, J lost 8 bases, and 14 bases lay in between. The DNA of the CDR3 is TGTGCCAGCAGTTTTAACTCCCGTACCAAGCAGTACTTC. Protein sequence: CASSFNSRTKQYF.

The genes are TRBV2 and TRBJ1-5, with D perhaps TRBD1 (5 bases). Germline V gives CDR1 SNHLY, CDR2 FYNNEI. Trimming removed 3 bases from V and 3 bases from J, with 12 bases in between. The CDR3 runs 15 residues. CDR3: CASSDEGSTNQPQHF. CDR3 coding DNA: TGTGCCAGCAGTGACGAGGGGTCAACCAATCAGCCCCAGCATTTT.

The chain links TRBV7-9 to TRBJ2-7; 9 bases fit TRBD1. Germline V lookup: CDR1 SEHNR, CDR2 FQNEAQ (reference sequence). The CDR3 loop spans 15 amino acids. Losses at the gene ends were 4 bases for V and 2 bases for J; bases not matched to a gene: 6. This chain's CDR3 is CASSWTGVRAYEQYF. CDR3 coding DNA: TGTGCCAGCAGCTGGACAGGGGTAAGGGCCTACGAGCAGTACTTC.

This chain connects TRBV20-1 to TRBJ1-5; maybe TRBD1 (5 bases). Per germline, CDR1 DFQATT and CDR2 SNEGSKA (reference sequence). The CDR3 has 15 amino acids. V shed 6 bases and J shed 3 bases, with 18 bases lying between them. In nucleotides, the CDR3 is TGCAGTGCCGCCTCCGGGACGGAGATCAATCAGCCCCAGCATTTT. Its translation: CSAASGTEINQPQHF.

This clonotype was detected only a few times. CDR3 nucleotide sequence: TGCAGTGCTAGAGATCCGGGCAGGGGAGATGGGGTTCAGTACTTC. It translates to CSARDPGRGDGVQYF. The J gene is TRBJ2-7, the V gene TRBV20-1; tentatively, D is TRBD1 (6 bases). The V end lost 0 bases, the J end lost 10 bases, and 22 bases lay between the germline ends. The CDR3 runs 15 residues. CDR1 is DFQATT and CDR2 is SNEGSKA in the germline V gene (reference sequence).